This TCR beta chain was sequenced for a study of blood T cell repertoires in COVID-19. Overall study: Samples of COVID-19 (acute and convalescent) were obtained from the United States, Italy and Spain.

This clone has just one count. Trimming removed 4 bases from V and 3 bases from J, with 14 bases in between. The CDR3 loop spans 15 amino acids. Germline CDR1 MDHEN, CDR2 SYDVKM. Measured with immunoSEQ multiplex PCR; TCRdb has only the in-frame clones, and not every one. This sample has roughly 100,000 clones, with approximately 70% found just once. Sequencing used peripheral blood. The rearrangement links TRBV28 to TRBJ2-3; D is perhaps TRBD2 (6 bases). The TCR originated in a man older than 75 with acute or convalescent COVID-19. The DNA for the CDR3 is TGTGCCAGCAGTTCTCCCGGGAGCGGTACAGATACGCAGTATTTT. This encodes CASSSPGSGTDTQYF.